The clone carrying this T cell receptor (beta chain) showed up many times. Germline V gene lookup returns CDR1 DFQATT and CDR2 SNEGSKA (reference sequence). V shed 1 base, J shed 4 bases, and the junction held 9 bases outside the gene matches. The CDR3 length is 16 residues. The data derive from a study of read filtering for tumor transcriptome and immune sequencing. Study information: Patients were about 18 male and about 14 female, mean age approximately 60 years, range about 40 to 85.

The library was built from roughly 400 ng RNA with molecular barcoded adaptors for alpha/delta and beta/gamma chains. TCRdb analysed the reads with MiXCR anew, one entry per CDR3 protein. Of 37,000 or so distinct CDR3 sequences in the sample, roughly an eighth were seen once. Sampling of bone marrow took place during active disease in every patient. The chain employs TRBV20-1 and TRBJ2-2; TRBD1 aligns across 7 bases. Material: a population of CD138-negative cells sorted from bone marrow. The origin of this receptor is a donor at least 40 years old with multiple myeloma. In nucleotides, the CDR3 is TGCAGTGCTAGAGGGGCTCTTTCAGGGGGCACCGGGGAGCTGTTTTTT. As protein: CSARGALSGGTGELFF.